A single sample gave rise to the 12 T cell receptor beta chains below, sequenced in a study of blood T cell repertoires in COVID-19. The table came from immunoSEQ multiplex PCR; TCRdb's copy has only in-frame clones and leaves some out. The data hold some 200,000 clones, with 65% to 90% observed a single time. The sequencing input was peripheral blood. The receptors stem from an older man with acute or convalescent COVID-19.

This chain uses TRBV29-1 with TRBJ2-1; 7 positions match TRBD1. Germline values: CDR1 SQVTM, CDR2 ANQGSEA. This CDR3 spans 13 amino acids. V was clipped by 8 bases and J by 4 bases; unmatched bases: 8. The CDR3: CSSRQGPYNEQFF. In DNA, the CDR3 is TGCAGCTCTCGACAGGGACCATACAATGAGCAGTTCTTC.

This sequence joins TRBV24-1 and TRBJ2-1; the match to TRBD2 covers 12 bases. The CDR3 has 16 amino acids. V lost 3 bases to trimming and J lost 6 bases; unmatched junction nucleotides: 5. From germline, CDR1 is KGHDR and CDR2 SFDVKD. This chain's CDR3 is CATSDTTSGSLNEQFF. CDR3 coding DNA: TGTGCCACCAGTGATACGACTAGCGGGAGCCTCAATGAGCAGTTCTTC.

CDR3 loop: CASSVAHGYTQYF. Written as DNA, the CDR3 is TGTGCCAGCAGTGTGGCCCACGGGTATACGCAGTATTTT. The chain joins TRBV27 to TRBJ2-3; the D is unclear. This CDR3 contains 13 residues. V was trimmed by 5 bases and J by 7 bases, leaving 13 bases between them. Germline CDR1 MNHEY, CDR2 SMNVEV (reference sequence).

The chain has TRBV13 and TRBJ1-2; perhaps TRBD1 as D (6 bases). Germline CDR1 reads PRHDT; CDR2 reads FYEKMQ (reference sequence). The CDR3 sequence is 18 residues long. The V end lost 5 bases, the J end lost 3 bases, and 25 bases lay between the germline ends. The CDR3 reads CASSSKSRDRPVHYGYTF. The CDR3 coding sequence is TGTGCCAGCAGCAGTAAAAGCCGCGACAGGCCGGTCCACTATGGCTACACCTTC.

The rearrangement links TRBV7-2 to TRBJ2-1, with a weak D call TRBD2 (5 bases). CDR3 length: 14 amino acids. Per the germline V gene, CDR1 is SGHTA and CDR2 is FQGNSA. Trimming removed 0 bases from V and 5 bases from J, with 8 bases in between. The CDR3 sequence is CASSLAGIHNEQFF. CDR3 in DNA: TGTGCCAGCAGCTTAGCCGGGATTCACAATGAGCAGTTCTTC.

The V call is TRBV6-5, the J call TRBJ2-1; no definite D call. This CDR3 comprises 13 residues. Trimming removed 6 bases at V and 7 bases at J, with 13 bases between. Per germline, CDR1 MNHEY and CDR2 SVGAGI. The CDR3 DNA is TGTGCCAGCAGCGGAAATACAGAGAATGAGCAGTTCTTC. Its translation is CASSGNTENEQFF.

This clone was seen only once. The chain couples TRBV6-5 to TRBJ2-5, with TRBD2 matching 9 bases. The CDR3 is 15 amino acids. V shed 2 bases, J shed 2 bases, and the junction held 3 bases outside the gene matches. The V gene's germline CDR1 is MNHEY and CDR2 SVGAGI. CDR3 in amino acids: CASSYGLALQETQYF. The DNA of the CDR3 is TGTGCCAGCAGTTACGGACTAGCGCTTCAAGAGACCCAGTACTTC.

The V gene is TRBV19, the J gene TRBJ2-7; a weak D match, TRBD1 (5 bases). Germline V gene lookup returns CDR1 LNHDA and CDR2 SQIVND (reference sequence). This CDR3 has 15 residues. Trimming took off 0 bases at V and 3 bases at J, with 12 bases between the two ends. The CDR3 sequence: CASSIEEGAIYEQYV. In nucleotides, the CDR3 is TGTGCCAGTAGTATAGAGGAAGGGGCCATCTACGAGCAGTACGTC.

V and J are TRBV4-3 and TRBJ1-1, with D possibly TRBD1 on 5 matching bases. Germline V gene data show CDR1 as LGHNA and CDR2 as YSLEER. CDR3 length equals 16 residues. The V gene lost 0 bases and the J gene lost 0 bases, with 11 bases spanning the gap. The DNA for the CDR3 is TGCGCCAGCAGCCAAGATTCTGCGGGGGTGAACACTGAAGCTTTCTTT. It is translated as CASSQDSAGVNTEAFF.

The gene calls are TRBV6-1 and TRBJ1-2; D is perhaps TRBD1 (6 bases). The germline CDR1 and CDR2 sequences are MNHNS and SASEGT. The CDR3 contains 14 residues. Trimming pared 3 bases from V and 3 bases from J, leaving 11 bases between. CDR3 in DNA: TGTGCCAGCAGTGACCCGGACAGCTACTATGGCTACACCTTC. It translates to CASSDPDSYYGYTF.

The CDR3 bases are TGTGCCAGCAGTTACGGGACAGGGGTATCTGGAAACACCATATATTTT. Its protein is CASSYGTGVSGNTIYF. The rearrangement joins TRBV6-6 to TRBJ1-3; 10 bases match TRBD1. CDR1 MNHNY and CDR2 SVGAGI come from the germline V gene (reference sequence). This CDR3 is built from 16 residues. V shed 2 bases and J 1 base; nucleotides not matched to a gene: 2.

The chain has TRBV12-3 or TRBV12-4 and TRBJ2-7, with 8 positions matching TRBD1. V was pared by 6 bases and J by 5 bases, with 6 bases of the junction left unmatched. CDR3 size: 13 residues. CDR3 in amino acids: CASSPGQGHEQYF. DNA for the CDR3: TGTGCCAGCAGCCCCGGACAGGGCCACGAGCAGTACTTC.